The subject of this entry is one T cell receptor beta chain. Its antigen is currently unknown. The data were obtained in a study of cytomegalovirus exposure and HLA in healthy donors. Study-level results: Accurate prediction of most subjects' HLA-A and HLA-B alleles from TCR beta sequences was reported.

Trimming removed 7 bases from V and 7 bases from J, with 20 bases in between. The CDR3 consists of 14 residues. Germline loops: CDR1 SQVTM, CDR2 ANQGSEA. 13 Jbeta primers and 60 Vbeta primers were used for the PCR. Clones were read by immunoSEQ multiplex PCR, and TCRdb kept only the in-frame ones, dropping some. Here the sample spans 200,000 to 250,000 clones, 75% being singletons. V is TRBV29-1 and J is TRBJ2-1; the D is unclear. The sequenced sample was PBMCs. The TCR sequence derives from a woman between 25 and 40 years old in good health and CMV-seronegative. CDR3 protein: CSAPESAFRNEQFF. CDR3 DNA: TGCAGCGCCCCTGAGAGCGCGTTTAGGAATGAGCAGTTCTTC.